Following are 21 T cell receptor beta chains from one sample sequenced in a study of T cell responses to AZD1222 COVID-19 vaccine. Clones were sequenced by immunoSEQ multiplex PCR, and TCRdb holds only the in-frame ones, with some missing. The sample lists 110,000 to 150,000 clones, approximately 90% seen once, with roughly 1.7% in the top ten. This specimen consisted of peripheral blood, obtained on day 0 of AZD1222 vaccination. These TCRs come from an adult in good health.

The CDR3 is CASRLGGTQYF. As DNA, the CDR3 is TGTGCCAGCAGACTCGGGGGTACGCAGTATTTT. The chain uses TRBV28 and TRBJ2-3; a possible D gene is TRBD2 (6 bases). From germline, CDR1 is MDHEN and CDR2 SYDVKM. The CDR3 covers 11 residues. The V gene lost 6 bases and the J gene lost 8 bases, with 9 bases spanning the gap.

This chain uses TRBV10-3 with TRBJ2-3; 8 bases are shared with TRBD2. Trimming took 2 bases from V and 3 from J; bases not matched to a gene: 4. The CDR3 runs to 15 residues. Per germline, CDR1 ENHRY and CDR2 SYGVKD. CDR3 sequence (DNA): TGTGCCATCAGTGAGACGGGAGGGCCGACAGATACGCAGTATTTT. Translation gives CAISETGGPTDTQYF.

V and J are TRBV6-5 and TRBJ1-4; D not resolved. The CDR3 runs 13 residues. From germline, CDR1 is MNHEY and CDR2 SVGAGI. V was cut by 6 bases and J by 8 bases, with 13 bases left in between. The CDR3 DNA sequence: TGTGCCAGCAGCCAGGTCGGGCGGGAAAAACTGTTTTTT. It translates to CASSQVGREKLFF.

The rearrangement links TRBV19 to TRBJ2-1; D might be TRBD2 (5 bases). CDR1 LNHDA and CDR2 SQIVND come from the germline V gene (reference sequence). V was cut by 10 bases and J by 7 bases, with 17 bases left in between. This CDR3 comprises 13 residues. CDR3 bases: TGTGCCACCCGGGGAACCCCTAGGAATGAGCAGTTCTTC. The encoded protein is CATRGTPRNEQFF. The full variable domain, its missing parts supplied by reference TRBV19 and TRBJ2-1, is DGGITQSPKYLFRKEGQNVTLSCEQNLNHDAMYWYRQDPGQGLRLIYYSQIVNDFQKGDIAEGYSVSREKKESFPLTVTSAQKNPTAFYLCATRGTPRNEQFFGPGTRLTVL.

The gene calls are TRBV18 and TRBJ1-4; D is unclear. CDR1 and CDR2 from the germline V gene are KGHSH and LQKENI. V shed 1 base and J shed 4 bases, with 4 bases lying between them. The CDR3 is 13 amino acids. DNA of the CDR3: TGTGCCAGCTCACCACAACATAATGAAAAACTGTTTTTT. This translates into CASSPQHNEKLFF.

The V and J genes are TRBV5-1 and TRBJ2-1; a weak D match, TRBD2 (5 bases). The germline V and J ends were trimmed by 5 bases and 0 bases, with 12 bases remaining between them. Germline V gene sequence: CDR1 SGHRS, CDR2 YFSETQ. The CDR3 runs to 15 residues. The DNA of the CDR3 is TGCGCCAGCAGGGCCGTGGGGAGCTCCTACAATGAGCAGTTCTTC. Its protein is CASRAVGSSYNEQFF.

The rearrangement joins TRBV28 to TRBJ1-1, with a possible D match to TRBD1 (5 bases). The length of the CDR3 is 14 residues. Germline V gene lookup returns CDR1 MDHEN and CDR2 SYDVKM. V was clipped by 2 bases and J by 3 bases, with 10 bases between them. DNA of the CDR3: TGTGCCAGCAGTTTACACGAAGGGGACACTGAAGCTTTCTTT. Encoded protein: CASSLHEGDTEAFF.

The V gene is TRBV7-9, the J gene TRBJ1-4; possibly TRBD1 for D (5 bases). CDR3 size: 15 residues. The V gene's germline CDR1 is SEHNR and CDR2 FQNEAQ (reference sequence). Deletions cut 8 bases from V and 0 bases from J, with 13 bases between. CDR3: CASSDTYPTNEKLFF. In nucleotides, the CDR3 is TGTGCCAGCTCGGACACTTACCCAACTAATGAAAAACTGTTTTTT. Using reference TRBV7-9 and TRBJ1-4 for the parts outside the CDR3, the full variable domain is DTGVSQNPRHKITKRGQNVTFRCDPISEHNRLYWYRQTLGQGPEFLTYFQNEAQLEKSRLLSDRFSAERPKGSFSTLEIQRTEQGDSAMYLCASSDTYPTNEKLFFGSGTQLSVL.

This clone has only one observation. This chain uses TRBV7-9 with TRBJ1-1, with a tentative D call TRBD1 (6 bases). V lost 2 bases and J 7 bases, leaving 11 bases between the germline ends. Germline CDR1 and CDR2: SEHNR and FQNEAQ (reference sequence). The CDR3 is 13 amino acids. The CDR3 region is CASSLYREDEAFF. The CDR3 nucleotides are TGTGCCAGCAGCTTATACAGGGAGGATGAAGCTTTCTTT.

This sequence joins TRBV11-2 and TRBJ2-7; the match to TRBD1 covers 7 bases. Per germline, CDR1 SGHAT and CDR2 FQNNGV. The CDR3 is made up of 15 amino acids. J lost 6 bases, V lost 5 bases, and 13 bases had no gene match. CDR3 bases: TGTGCCAGCAGCCCCCGGGACAGCCTCCATACCGAGCAGTACTTC. Translated, it gives CASSPRDSLHTEQYF.

J is TRBJ1-4 and V is TRBV5-1; no clear D. The CDR3 is made up of 14 amino acids. CDR1 SGHRS and CDR2 YFSETQ come from the germline V gene. Deletions cut 4 bases from V and 0 bases from J, with 7 bases between. For the CDR3, the DNA is TGCGCCAGCAGCGAGAGCGCAACTAATGAAAAACTGTTTTTT. Its translation is CASSESATNEKLFF. Supplemented by reference TRBV5-1 and TRBJ1-4, the full variable domain reads KAGVTQTPRYLIKTRGQQVTLSCSPISGHRSVSWYQQTPGQGLQFLFEYFSETQRNKGNFPGRFSGRQFSNSRSEMNVSTLELGDSALYLCASSESATNEKLFFGSGTQLSVL.

V and J are TRBV19 and TRBJ2-1; no clear D gene. Per the germline V gene, CDR1 is LNHDA and CDR2 is SQIVND (reference sequence). Deletions cut 4 bases from V and 3 bases from J, with 10 bases between. CDR3 length: 14 residues. The CDR3 region has the DNA TGTGCCAGTAGTAAGTCTGCGAGCTACAATGAGCAGTTCTTC. Its translation: CASSKSASYNEQFF.

V gene TRBV6-5 combines with J gene TRBJ2-1; TRBD2 aligns across 10 bases. In germline, CDR1 is MNHEY, CDR2 SVGAGI. V lost 7 bases, J lost 7 bases, and 10 bases stayed unmatched. CDR3 length equals 15 residues. The CDR3 sequence: CASKRRAGGLNEQFF. The CDR3 DNA reads as TGTGCCAGCAAACGTCGAGCGGGGGGGTTAAATGAGCAGTTCTTC.

V usage is TRBV6-5 and J usage is TRBJ1-6; tentative D call: TRBD1 (6 bases). The CDR3 spans 13 residues. Germline loops: CDR1 MNHEY, CDR2 SVGAGI. The V end lost 2 bases, the J end lost 10 bases, and 9 bases lay between the germline ends. The CDR3 protein is CASSYRGGSPLHF. In nucleotides, the CDR3 is TGTGCCAGCAGTTACAGGGGGGGGTCACCCCTCCACTTT.

The V and J genes are TRBV30 and TRBJ2-7; TRBD2 matches at 8 bases. CDR1 GTSNPN and CDR2 SVGIG come from the germline V gene (reference sequence). CDR3 length equals 14 residues. The junction had 13 bases not matched to a gene; V was cut back by 7 bases and J by 5 bases. The CDR3, as DNA: TGTGCCTCCTTATTGCACGGGGGGGCGGACGAGCAGTACTTC. It is translated as CASLLHGGADEQYF.

V usage is TRBV9 and J usage is TRBJ2-1; the D gene is possibly TRBD2 (6 bases). Germline V gene data show CDR1 as SGDLS and CDR2 as YYNGEE. This CDR3 is built from 17 residues. Trimming stripped 3 bases from V and 4 bases from J, with 20 bases between. The DNA of the CDR3 is TGTGCCAGCAGCGAGGGCCACGGAGCGGGCCTATACAATGAGCAGTTCTTC. It is translated as CASSEGHGAGLYNEQFF.

The chain couples TRBV7-2 to TRBJ1-6; TRBD1 matches 7 bases. V trimming: 6 bases; J trimming: 8 bases; junction bases outside the gene matches: 10. Germline-derived CDR1 and CDR2 are SGHTA and FQGNSA. The CDR3 runs to 15 residues. The CDR3 bases are TGTGCCAGCAGTCAATTCACAGGGGCGGATTCACCCCTCCACTTT. This codes for CASSQFTGADSPLHF.

V is TRBV15 and J is TRBJ2-1; 13 bases align to TRBD2. J lost 4 bases, V lost 7 bases, and 16 bases had no gene match. From germline, CDR1 is LNHNV and CDR2 YYDKDF (reference sequence). CDR3 length: 19 amino acids. CDR3 bases: TGTGCCACCACCGATTATTCCGGGACTAGCGGGACATATTACAATGAGCAGTTCTTC. Translating it yields CATTDYSGTSGTYYNEQFF.

The CDR3 nucleotides are TGTGCCAGCAGTCAGGGACAAGAGACCCAGTACTTC. Its protein product is CASSQGQETQYF. The chain couples TRBV6-1 to TRBJ2-5, with a weak D call TRBD1 (5 bases). The CDR3 has 12 amino acids. Trimming stripped 5 bases from V and 2 bases from J, with 6 bases between. Germline CDR1 is MNHNS and CDR2 is SASEGT.

This clone showed up just once. The chain uses TRBV2 and TRBJ2-3, with D tentatively TRBD1 or TRBD2 (5 bases each). V lost 8 bases and J 0 bases, leaving 12 bases between the germline ends. Germline V CDR1 and CDR2: SNHLY, FYNNEI. The CDR3 consists of 14 residues. CDR3 sequence (DNA): TGTGCCAGCCTATCGGGACGGAGCACAGATACGCAGTATTTT. Amino acids: CASLSGRSTDTQYF. Complete variable domain (other parts from reference TRBV2 and TRBJ2-3): EPEVTQTPSHQVTQMGQEVILRCVPISNHLYFYWYRQILGQKVEFLVSFYNNEISEKSEIFDDQFSVERPDGSNFTLKIRSTKLEDSAMYFCASLSGRSTDTQYFGPGTRLTVL.

This clone was observed once. V and J are TRBV3-1 (or the pseudogene TRBV3-2) and TRBJ2-7; tentatively, D is TRBD1 or TRBD2 (6 bases each). The length of the CDR3 is 14 residues. Germline loops: CDR1 LGHDT, CDR2 YNNKEL (reference sequence). Trimming left V 5 bases short and J 6 bases short, with 17 bases between. The CDR3 reads CASSEGGALGEQYF. The CDR3 DNA reads TGTGCCAGCAGCGAGGGGGGTGCACTAGGCGAGCAGTACTTC.